Here is one T cell receptor beta chain with its context. This entry belongs to a study of blood T cell repertoires in COVID-19. About the research overall: PBMCs, B-cell-depleted T cells, or T cells provided the cDNA or gDNA that made up the material.

Libraries were prepared by immunoSEQ multiplex PCR; TCRdb keeps only in-frame clonotypes and omits some of them. The sample lists 130,000 to 150,000 clones, 80% to 85% seen once, with roughly 5.7% in the top ten. Cohort placement rested on clinical history that participants reported themselves. V shed 1 base and J 5 bases; nucleotides not matched to a gene: 6. The CDR3 totals 15 residues. Germline lookup yields CDR1 LNHDA and CDR2 SQIVND (reference sequence). Source material: PBMCs or T cells enriched from blood (not recorded which). This TCR came from a woman in her forties or fifties who had been exposed to COVID-19. This chain links TRBV19 with TRBJ2-5; 8 bases align to TRBD2. CDR3 bases: TGTGCCAGTAGTATAGGGGCGGGGGGCGCGGAGACCCAGTACTTC. Residues: CASSIGAGGAETQYF.